The clone carrying this T cell receptor (beta chain) was found a few times. Its antigen is unidentified. This sample was included in a study of identical twins. Regarding the study as a whole: In zero-insertion analyses, partial confounding could arise from invariant MAIT and iNKT cells.

TCRdb re-called the 5' RACE reads through MiXCR, storing one row per CDR3 protein. Counted here are about 890,000 distinct CDR3 sequences, roughly an eighth occurring once; the ten biggest clones make up around 1.5%. There are 15 residues in the CDR3. In germline, CDR1 is MNHEY, CDR2 SVGEGT. Trimming left V 5 bases short and J 4 bases short, with 18 bases between. Another study also made use of these data, one on yellow fever vaccine responses in identical twins.

The receptor was derived from a woman between 18 and 30 years old in good health. The specimen was PBMCs. The chain is built from TRBV6-2 or TRBV6-3 and TRBJ2-7; D might be TRBD1 (5 bases). The CDR3 region has the DNA TGTGCCAGCAGTCACGAAGGGGATCAACGATACGAGCAGTACTTC. It codes for CASSHEGDQRYEQYF.